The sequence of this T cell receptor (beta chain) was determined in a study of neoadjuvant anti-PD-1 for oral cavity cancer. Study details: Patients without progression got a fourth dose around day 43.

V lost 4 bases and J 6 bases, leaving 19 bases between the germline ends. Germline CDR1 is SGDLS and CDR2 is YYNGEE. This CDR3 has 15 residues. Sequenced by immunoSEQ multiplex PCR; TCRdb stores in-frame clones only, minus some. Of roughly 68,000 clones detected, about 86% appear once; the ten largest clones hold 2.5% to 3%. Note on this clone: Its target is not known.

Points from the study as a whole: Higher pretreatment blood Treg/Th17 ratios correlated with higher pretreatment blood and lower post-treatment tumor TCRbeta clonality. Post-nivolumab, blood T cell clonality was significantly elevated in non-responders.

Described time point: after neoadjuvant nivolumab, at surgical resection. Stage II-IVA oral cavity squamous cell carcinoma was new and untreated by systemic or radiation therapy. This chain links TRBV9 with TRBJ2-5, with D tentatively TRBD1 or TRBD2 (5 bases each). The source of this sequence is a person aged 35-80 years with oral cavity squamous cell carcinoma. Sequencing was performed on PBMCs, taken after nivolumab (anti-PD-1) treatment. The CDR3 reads CASSPRDGPWQTQYF. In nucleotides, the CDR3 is TGTGCCAGCAGCCCACGGGACGGACCCTGGCAGACCCAGTACTTC.